The sequence of this T cell receptor (beta chain) was determined in a study of graft-versus-host responses after intestinal transplantation listed by TCRdb under 2021. With regard to the full study: The transplants that recipients received were multivisceral, liver-intestinal, or isolated intestinal. Every recipient was given anti-thymocyte globulin induction, followed by around three years of maintenance tacrolimus and steroids. After intestinal transplantation, graft-versus-host and host-versus-graft alloreactive T cell clones were followed in the graft, circulation and bone marrow using bulk TCR-beta CDR3 sequencing. Alloreactive clones were identified by sequencing pre-transplant mixed lymphocyte reaction products and comparing them with unstimulated pre-transplant donor and recipient T cells. Of the 20 to 30 intestinal transplant recipients enrolled in the cohort, one of whom was a retransplant, a few patients without pretransplant specimens were excluded. A peak of at least 4% donor T cells among recipient peripheral blood mononuclear cells was the definition used for donor T cell macrochimerism. Rather than going through the commercial service, samples from a few later patients were sequenced in-house on an Illumina MiSeq and processed with MiXCR.

Preparation of the library involved the immunoSEQ multiplex PCR assay. In most patients, genomic DNA was isolated using the Qiagen DNeasy Blood and Tissue Kit and sent frozen to Adaptive Biotechnologies for TCR sequencing. High-throughput TCR-beta CDR3 sequencing of genomic DNA from most patients was performed by Adaptive Biotechnologies. The original pipeline was this. Adaptive's ImmunoSEQ software was the source of the TCR sequencing data for about 17 patients, while three other patients were processed with MiXCR and VDJtools. To correct CD4 versus CD8 sorting errors, sequences present in both subsets at a frequency ratio below 5:1 were removed. Because the origin of CDR3 nucleotide sequences shared between donor and recipient could not be assigned, those sequences were removed. Alloreactive clones required at least 2-fold expansion over unstimulated cells and minimum CFSE-low frequency of 0.002% (template counts) or 0.001% (read counts). Clones were considered mappable if detected in sequenced pre-transplant spleen, lymph node, or MLR CFSE-low populations of the donor or recipient. The cumulative frequency of alloreactive clones was calculated as a percentage of all sequences, weighted by copy number. In TCRdb, the immuneACCESS table is reduced to in-frame sequences with V and J assigned. These tables do not hold every clone; where another copy was compared, an unresolved V gene accounts for under half, and the others remain unexplained. The V and J calls and the clone size are those of that table, but D and trimming were determined from the DNA. This sample is represented by 65,000 to 100,000 clones; roughly 90% of them were singletons. The ten largest clonotypes hold roughly 0.39% of the sample.

Results and caveats for the whole study, not just this receptor: Early after transplant, peak levels of circulating GvH clones were found to be associated with declines in HvG clones. GvH clones were detected in recipient bone marrow, and some of these GvH clones were observed earlier in ileal mucosa or blood, consistent with an intestinal mucosal origin. In patients with donor T cell macrochimerism, the allografts had high GvH to HvG T cell clonal ratios. The conclusions were limited by the relatively low number and heterogeneity of the intestinal transplant patients.

This clone was observed once. The specificity of this receptor is unknown. The input lacks base qualities; no much larger clone sits a single base away. According to the study, the label for this sample's time point signals: cells obtained before transplantation from donor or recipient. CD3+CD4+ and CD3+CD8+ populations were FACS-sorted from unstimulated pre-transplant donor and recipient cells taken from spleen or lymph nodes. There are 10 amino acids in the CDR3, from cysteine to phenylalanine inclusive. Only the CDR3 region is kept as DNA, spanning 30 bases read in frame from base 1. V is cut by 5 bases and J by 4 bases, and the space between the germline ends is 5 bases. The germline V gene (reference sequence) specifies GTSNPN as CDR1 and SVGIG as CDR2.

The chain uses TRBV30 and TRBJ1-2, with the identity of the D gene unclear. The sequencing here drew on unstimulated CD8+ T cells sorted from spleen or lymph node cells, taken before transplant. This TCR was recovered from a human donor who was the organ donor for an intestinal transplant. In nucleotides, the sequence is TGTGCCTGGGGACTCTATGGCTACACCTTC. Translation gives CAWGLYGYTF. The reference TRBV30 and TRBJ1-2 proteins fill in what lies around the CDR3, so the full variable domain reads SQTIHQWPATLVQPVGSPLSLECTVEGTSNPNLYWYRQAAGRGLQLLFYSVGIGQISSEVPQNLSASRPQDRQFILSSKKLLLSDSGFYLCAWGLYGYTFGSGTRLTVV.